The T cell receptor (beta chain) described here comes from a study of blood T cell repertoires in COVID-19 (dated by TCRdb to about 2020). In the study overall: Samples covering the acute and convalescent phases of COVID-19 were provided by collaborators in the United States, Italy and Spain. Nearly every sample came with metadata listing a de-identified subject ID, COVID-19 status, age in years and sex. A freely available public database, intended as a resource for researchers studying the immune response to SARS-CoV-2, is where the repertoires were released. HLA class I and class II types, where available, came from metadata supplied by the sample provider rather than from assay-based typing. The dataset comprised deeply sampled blood TCRbeta repertoires from subjects exposed to, actively infected with, or recovered from COVID-19. The prospective study material was composed of cDNA or gDNA derived from T cells, B-cell-depleted T cells, or PBMCs. Samples came from the ongoing ImmuneRACE study (first 160 participants) plus 1,254 subjects from 6 global collaborators. General findings and caveats noted by the study authors: The quantity of clinical and demographic metadata differed by source and by participant and was supplied without curation.

The CDR3 goes from the cysteine to the phenylalanine over 15 residues. Of the read, only the CDR3 DNA is kept; its 45 bases are in frame from base 1. CDR1 and CDR2, looked up from the germline V gene (reference sequence), are PRHDT and FYEKMQ. V and J are trimmed by 5 bases and 7 bases, and the gene matches miss 13 bases of the junction. TCRbeta CDR3 regions were amplified from genomic DNA by means of the immunoSEQ Assay, a bias-controlled multiplex PCR. Per the source publication's procedure: Within the assay, amplification of reference gene primers was used to estimate how many nucleated cells each sample contained. To quantify the absolute abundance of each unique TCRbeta CDR3 rearrangement, sequence reads were collapsed and filtered. For each sample, productive Simpson clonality was calculated as the square root of Simpson's diversity index over productive rearrangements. The source is immuneACCESS, and TCRdb retained only in-frame sequences with V and J called. Part of the clones is not carried over; for the studies checked, unresolved V genes explain less than half of this, and the remainder is unexplained. D and trimming were read from the DNA, whereas the V and J calls and clone size are those reported in that table. Recorded for this sample are about 90,000 clones; 75% to 90% of them occurred a single time. Jointly, the top ten make up 0.95% to 1.5% of the sample.

Collaborating institutions collected whole blood in K2EDTA tubes following their own protocols. Collaborator samples were shipped for TCRbeta analysis as frozen whole blood, isolated PBMCs, or DNA extracted from either sample type. This clone appeared a single time. No antigen is known for it. Qualities for individual bases were not recorded, and no much larger clone is one base off. The TCR comes from an elderly man with active or convalescent COVID-19. The sequence links TRBV13 to TRBJ1-2, with 7 bases aligning to TRBD1. Sequenced input: peripheral blood. The CDR3: CASSQQTGFVGGYTF. The DNA reads as follows: TGTGCCAGCAGCCAGCAGACAGGGTTTGTCGGTGGCTACACCTTC.